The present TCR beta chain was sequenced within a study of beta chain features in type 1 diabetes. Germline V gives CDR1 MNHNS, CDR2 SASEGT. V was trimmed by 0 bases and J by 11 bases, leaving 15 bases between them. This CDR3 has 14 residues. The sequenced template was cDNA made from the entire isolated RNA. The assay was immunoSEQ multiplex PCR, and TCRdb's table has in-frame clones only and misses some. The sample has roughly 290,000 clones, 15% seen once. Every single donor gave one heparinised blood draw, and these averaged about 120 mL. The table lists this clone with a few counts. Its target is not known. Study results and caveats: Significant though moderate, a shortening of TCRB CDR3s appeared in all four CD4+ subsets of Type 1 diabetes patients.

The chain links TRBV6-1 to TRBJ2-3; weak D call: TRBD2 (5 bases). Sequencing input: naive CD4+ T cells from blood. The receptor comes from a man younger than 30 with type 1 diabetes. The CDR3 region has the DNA TGTGCCAGCAGTGAAGCCCCCGGGATCAAGCGGCAGTATTTT. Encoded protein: CASSEAPGIKRQYF.